Presented here are 30 T cell receptor beta chains from one specimen sequenced in a study of beta chain features in type 1 diabetes. Sequencing targeted expressed TCRB transcripts, as all isolated RNA had been reverse transcribed. Assay used: immunoSEQ multiplex PCR; TCRdb lists only in-frame clones, some missing. The data hold roughly 500,000 clones, with over 10% observed a single time. Input material: naive CD4+ T cells from blood. The origin of the receptors is a woman younger than 30 in good health.

This clone was observed a handful of times. The rearrangement uses TRBV11-3 and TRBJ2-1; 10 nucleotides agree with TRBD1. The length of the CDR3 is 15 residues. The V gene's germline CDR1 is SGHNT and CDR2 YENEEA. V was clipped by 5 bases and J by 8 bases; unmatched bases: 9. CDR3 nucleotides: TGTGCCAGCAGCCCACGACAGGGGGCCAGGGATGAGCAGTTCTTC. It translates to CASSPRQGARDEQFF.

There are a few counts of this clone. The chain couples TRBV25-1 to TRBJ1-5; D remains unclear. CDR1 is MGHDK and CDR2 is SYGVNS in the germline V gene. Trimming took 3 bases from V and 9 from J, leaving 15 bases between them. The CDR3 loop spans 14 amino acids. CDR3 in DNA: TGTGCCAGCAGTGACGGGCCCCAATCTTCGCCCCAGCATTTT. Translated: CASSDGPQSSPQHF.

This clone was detected only a few times. The chain combines TRBV9 with TRBJ2-7, with D perhaps TRBD2 (5 bases). The CDR3 is 13 amino acids. Germline lookup yields CDR1 SGDLS and CDR2 YYNGEE. Trimming removed 0 bases at V and 6 bases at J, with 10 bases between. The CDR3 bases are TGTGCCAGCAGCGTAGATCCCCGGGGCGAGCAGTACGTC. Translating it yields CASSVDPRGEQYV.

This clone occurred a few times. This chain links TRBV7-2 with TRBJ2-5; D gene ambiguous. Trimming removed 2 bases at V and 0 bases at J, with 7 bases between. The CDR3 is 14 residues long. Per the germline V gene, CDR1 is SGHTA and CDR2 is FQGNSA. The CDR3 protein is CASSLQSDQETQYF. In nucleotides, the CDR3 is TGTGCCAGCAGCTTACAGTCGGACCAAGAGACCCAGTACTTC.

This clone was found a few times. The rearrangement links TRBV7-2 to TRBJ2-4; 10 nucleotides agree with TRBD2. Germline loops: CDR1 SGHTA, CDR2 FQGNSA. With 4 bases clipped from V and 14 bases from J, the junction kept 14 bases outside the gene matches. The CDR3 extends over 15 amino acids. CDR3 sequence (DNA): TGTGCCAGCAGCTCCCGCCTGGGACTAGCGTCCGCCAAGTACTTC. It is translated as CASSSRLGLASAKYF. Combining the CDR3 with reference TRBV7-2 and TRBJ2-4 gives the whole variable domain GAGVSQSPSNKVTEKGKDVELRCDPISGHTALYWYRQSLGQGLEFLIYFQGNSAPDKSGLPSDRFSAERTGGSVSTLTIQRTQQEDSAVYLCASSSRLGLASAKYFGAGTRLSVL.

The chain joins TRBV4-3 to TRBJ2-3, with a weak D call TRBD2 (7 bases). The CDR3 consists of 17 residues. Germline loops: CDR1 LGHNA, CDR2 YSLEER. With 0 bases removed from V and 4 bases from J, the gap between germline ends came to 17 bases. The CDR3 is CASSQDRGGWVSDTQYF. CDR3 DNA: TGCGCCAGCAGCCAAGATAGGGGGGGATGGGTGTCAGATACGCAGTATTTT.

This clone turned up a few times. The chain couples TRBV7-6 to TRBJ2-5; weak D call: TRBD2 (7 bases). Germline V CDR1 and CDR2: SGHVS, FNYEAQ. CDR3 size: 14 residues. Trimming stripped 0 bases from V and 4 bases from J, with 9 bases between. CDR3 sequence: CASSLAGGRETQYF. DNA for the CDR3: TGTGCCAGCAGCTTAGCGGGGGGGCGAGAGACCCAGTACTTC.

The chain joins TRBV15 to TRBJ1-6, with 7 nucleotides matching TRBD1. The germline V gene has CDR1 LNHNV and CDR2 YYDKDF (reference sequence). The ends lost 5 bases at V and 6 bases at J; junction bases unmatched: 4. CDR3 size: 14 residues. This CDR3 is CATSPDRVNSPLHF. For the CDR3, the DNA is TGTGCCACCAGCCCTGACAGGGTTAATTCACCCCTCCACTTT.

This clone was observed a handful of times. The chain has TRBV18 and TRBJ2-1; 9 nucleotides align to TRBD2. The V and J ends lost 5 bases and 5 bases, in that order; junction bases with no gene match: 7. This CDR3 is built from 15 residues. The germline V gene has CDR1 KGHSH and CDR2 LQKENI. For the CDR3, the DNA is TGTGCCAGCTCATTTCTAGCGGGACTAAACAATGAGCAGTTCTTC. This codes for CASSFLAGLNNEQFF.

As concerns this clone: This sample also contains other DNA sequences that code for the same CDR3. This chain links TRBV7-9 with TRBJ1-4, with TRBD1 matching over 9 bases. Trimming took 5 bases from V and 8 from J; bases not matched to a gene: 6. Germline loops: CDR1 SEHNR, CDR2 FQNEAQ (reference sequence). The CDR3 sequence is 14 residues long. The CDR3, as DNA: TGTGCCAGCAGCCCGGACAGGGGTGGAGAAAAACTGTTTTTT. As protein: CASSPDRGGEKLFF.

The chain employs TRBV29-1 and TRBJ2-7; TRBD2 is a possible D gene (6 bases). Germline-derived CDR1 and CDR2 are SQVTM and ANQGSEA. The CDR3 consists of 14 residues. Trimming removed 4 bases from V and 2 bases from J, with 15 bases in between. The CDR3 loop reads CSVGAGLLAYEQYF. In DNA form, the CDR3 reads TGCAGCGTTGGGGCGGGGTTACTTGCCTACGAGCAGTACTTC.

This clone came up a few times. The gene calls are TRBV4-2 and TRBJ2-1, with D perhaps TRBD2 (5 bases). CDR1 LGHNA and CDR2 YNFKEQ come from the germline V gene. The V end lost 1 base, the J end lost 9 bases, and 19 bases lay between the germline ends. The CDR3 is 16 residues long. The CDR3 DNA is TGTGCCAGCAGCCAAGTAGGAGAGGGCGACACAATTGAGCAGTTCTTC. This gives the protein CASSQVGEGDTIEQFF.

In its sample, this clone was seen a few times. The chain employs TRBV21-1 and TRBJ2-6; the table assigns TRBD1, which was not confirmed against the DNA. TRBV21-1 is listed as a pseudogene. This CDR3 comprises 15 residues. CDR3 coding DNA: TGTGCCAGCAGCCTGACAGTGGCTGGGGCCAACGTCCTGACTTTC. The encoded protein is CASSLTVAGANVLTF.

This chain uses TRBV11-2 with TRBJ2-7; 10 bases match TRBD2. This CDR3 is 15 amino acids long. Germline V gene data show CDR1 as SGHAT and CDR2 as FQNNGV. The ends lost 1 base at V and 4 bases at J; junction bases unmatched: 4. The CDR3 DNA is TGTGCCAGCAGCTTAGGGTTGGGACTAGCGTACGAGCAGTACTTC. Its translation is CASSLGLGLAYEQYF.

This clone was recorded a few times. This chain joins TRBV29-1 and TRBJ2-7; D unclear. The CDR3 sequence is 14 residues long. The V and J ends lost 3 bases and 3 bases respectively, with 15 bases between them. The germline gives CDR1 SQVTM, CDR2 ANQGSEA. CDR3 protein: CSVDRAGRYYEQYV. CDR3 in DNA: TGCAGCGTTGATCGGGCAGGTCGCTACTACGAGCAGTACGTC.

This clone was observed a handful of times. A much more abundant neighbour one base away suggests this may be a read error. The gene calls are TRBV11-3 and TRBJ2-3, with D unresolved. Germline-derived CDR1 and CDR2 are SGHNT and YENEEA. Trimming took 5 bases from V and 2 from J, leaving 2 bases between them. There are 11 residues in the CDR3. The CDR3: CASSNTDTQYF. The DNA for the CDR3 is TGTGCCAGCAGCAACACAGATACGCAGTATTTT.

This clone was found a few times. The chain links TRBV20-1 to TRBJ2-7; no clear D gene. V lost 5 bases, J lost 3 bases, and 5 bases lay in between. There are 10 residues in the CDR3. Germline V lookup: CDR1 DFQATT, CDR2 SNEGSKA (reference sequence). The CDR3 here is CSAPDYEQYF. The DNA of the CDR3 is TGCAGTGCTCCGGACTACGAGCAGTACTTC.

This chain joins TRBV29-1 and TRBJ2-7; no firm D call. The J call may be mistaken, given a closer DNA end match to TRBJ2-1. The germline gives CDR1 SQVTM, CDR2 ANQGSEA. The CDR3 has 14 residues. The CDR3, as DNA: TGCAGCGTTGAGAAGGGATTACCCTACAATGAGCAGTTCTTC. Translated: CSVEKGLPYNEQFF.

This clone was picked up many times. This chain connects TRBV2 to TRBJ2-4; D not certain. This CDR3 spans 13 amino acids. The V gene lost 7 bases and the J gene lost 0 bases, with 7 bases spanning the gap. Germline lookup yields CDR1 SNHLY and CDR2 FYNNEI. The CDR3 loop reads CASKSRAKNIQYF. As DNA, the CDR3 is TGTGCCAGCAAGAGTCGAGCCAAAAACATTCAGTACTTC.

This rearrangement joins TRBV2 to TRBJ2-2; unclear D gene. The CDR3 is made up of 14 amino acids. CDR1 is SNHLY and CDR2 is FYNNEI in the germline V gene. With 3 bases removed from V and 3 bases from J, the gap between germline ends came to 8 bases. The CDR3 region is CASSDTTYTGELFF. The CDR3, as DNA: TGTGCCAGCAGTGACACTACCTACACCGGGGAGCTGTTTTTT.

V usage is TRBV9 and J usage is TRBJ2-3; 7 bases are a match to TRBD2. After removal of 4 bases from V and 3 bases from J, the junction contained 11 bases not matched to a gene. The CDR3 runs to 16 residues. CDR1 and CDR2 (germline): SGDLS, YYNGEE. DNA for the CDR3: TGTGCCAGCAGCCCAGGTGGCGGGAGTGGAACAGATACGCAGTATTTT. Amino acid sequence: CASSPGGGSGTDTQYF. Full variable domain (remainder filled in from reference TRBV9 and TRBJ2-3): DSGVTQTPKHLITATGQRVTLRCSPRSGDLSVYWYQQSLDQGLQFLIQYYNGEERAKGNILERFSAQQFPDLHSELNLSSLELGDSALYFCASSPGGGSGTDTQYFGPGTRLTVL.

The chain recombines TRBV5-6 with TRBJ2-7; no firm D call. Germline CDR1 SGHDT, CDR2 YYEEEE. There are 13 residues in the CDR3. V was shortened by 4 bases and J by 3 bases, with 11 bases between the two germline ends. The CDR3 nucleotides are TGTGCCAGCAGCACCGGACGAAACTACGAGCAGTACGTC. It encodes CASSTGRNYEQYV.

The genes are TRBV29-1 and TRBJ2-7, with D hard to call. Per germline, CDR1 SQVTM and CDR2 ANQGSEA. Trimming removed 7 bases at V and 0 bases at J, with 10 bases between. The CDR3 totals 12 residues. CDR3 sequence: CSARSGSYEQYF. For the CDR3, the DNA is TGCAGCGCCAGGAGTGGCTCCTACGAGCAGTACTTC.

This clone has only a few counts. This chain uses TRBV14 with TRBJ1-1, with D perhaps matching TRBD1 (5 bases). Germline V gene sequence: CDR1 SGHDN, CDR2 FVKESK. CDR3 length: 14 amino acids. Trimming removed 4 bases at V and 5 bases at J, with 14 bases between. The CDR3 DNA follows: TGTGCCAGCAGCCGGACCCCAGGGTCTACTGAAGCTTTCTTT. This gives the protein CASSRTPGSTEAFF.

Here the CDR3 reads CASSETTSGANVLTF. The CDR3 DNA is TGTGCCAGCAGTGAGACTACCTCTGGGGCCAACGTCCTGACTTTC. The chain links TRBV5-4 to TRBJ2-6; D possibly corresponds to TRBD2 (5 bases). CDR1 and CDR2 from the germline V gene are SGHNT and YYREEE (reference sequence). V was clipped by 5 bases and J by 0 bases, with 9 bases between them. The CDR3 extends over 15 amino acids.

The chain links TRBV7-2 to TRBJ2-3; 10 nucleotides agree with TRBD2. J lost 1 base, V lost 3 bases, and 10 bases had no gene match. This CDR3 is built from 18 residues. CDR1 is SGHTA and CDR2 is FQGNSA in the germline V gene. As DNA, the CDR3 is TGTGCCAGCAGCTTTCAGAAATTAGCGGGGGGTCGCACAGATACGCAGTATTTT. Its protein is CASSFQKLAGGRTDTQYF. Based on the CDR3 plus reference TRBV7-2 and TRBJ2-3, the full variable domain is GAGVSQSPSNKVTEKGKDVELRCDPISGHTALYWYRQSLGQGLEFLIYFQGNSAPDKSGLPSDRFSAERTGGSVSTLTIQRTQQEDSAVYLCASSFQKLAGGRTDTQYFGPGTRLTVL.

In its sample, this clone was seen a few times. The chain joins TRBV5-4 to TRBJ2-3; D perhaps matches TRBD2 (6 bases). The CDR3 sequence is 16 residues long. Germline values: CDR1 SGHNT, CDR2 YYREEE (reference sequence). The V gene lost 1 base and the J gene lost 3 bases, with 15 bases spanning the gap. CDR3: CASSLWRGGLTDTQYF. CDR3 coding DNA: TGTGCCAGCAGCTTGTGGCGGGGAGGTTTAACAGATACGCAGTATTTT.

In its sample, this clone was seen many times. J is TRBJ2-6 and V is TRBV28, with D perhaps matching TRBD1 (6 bases). CDR3 length: 15 amino acids. Deletions cut 5 bases from V and 5 bases from J, with 13 bases between. In germline, CDR1 is MDHEN, CDR2 SYDVKM. This CDR3 is CASSPTGSRANVLTF. The DNA for the CDR3 is TGTGCCAGCAGTCCCACAGGGAGTAGGGCCAACGTCCTGACTTTC.

J is TRBJ1-3 and V is TRBV9; D is ambiguous. This CDR3 comprises 16 residues. Trimming took 0 bases from V and 0 from J, leaving 10 bases between them. The V gene's germline CDR1 is SGDLS and CDR2 YYNGEE. The CDR3 here is CASSVGAGFSGNTIYF. The CDR3 DNA is TGTGCCAGCAGCGTAGGGGCAGGTTTCTCTGGAAACACCATATATTTT.

The chain has TRBV29-1 and TRBJ2-1, with TRBD1 matching over 8 bases. The CDR3 consists of 13 residues. The V gene end was trimmed by 7 bases and the J gene end by 12 bases; junction bases not matched to a gene: 14. Looked up from germline, CDR1 is SQVTM and CDR2 is ANQGSEA. The CDR3 DNA follows: TGCAGCGCTGTCCGGGACAGGACGACAGGGCAGTTCTTC. Its translation: CSAVRDRTTGQFF.